This TCR beta chain was captured by sequencing in a study of beta chain features in type 1 diabetes. The wider study: Examination covered around 98 million sorted cells spanning all samples.

Whole-study results and caveats: Moderately but significantly shorter TCRB CDR3s were found in Type 1 diabetes patients in all four CD4+ subsets. A potential influence of HLA type upon TCRB rearrangement remained unresolved herein. VDJ junctions in type 1 diabetes patients carried more deletions and fewer insertions.

A note on this clone: What it recognizes is unknown.

This CDR3 comprises 14 residues. Germline V CDR1 and CDR2: SGHNT, YYREEE (reference sequence). V was trimmed by 0 bases and J by 5 bases, leaving 11 bases between them. CD4+ naive, central memory, regulatory and stem cell-like memory subsets were isolated by sorting on CD45RO/CCR7/CD25/CD127/CD95/CD27. What was sequenced were expressed TCRB transcripts, since all of the isolated RNA had been reverse transcribed. The protocol was immunoSEQ multiplex PCR, while the TCRdb copy is restricted to in-frame clones and leaves out a portion. The sample holds a few hundred thousand clones, around 14% seen once.

Sequencing was carried out using naive CD4+ T cells from blood. The sequence came from a man aged 25 to 40 with type 1 diabetes. This chain joins TRBV5-4 and TRBJ1-1; no clear D gene. The CDR3 loop reads CASSLGIGKTEAFF. In DNA, the CDR3 is TGTGCCAGCAGCTTGGGAATCGGTAAGACTGAAGCTTTCTTT. Variable domain in full (rest from reference TRBV5-4 and TRBJ1-1): ETGVTQSPTHLIKTRGQQVTLRCSSQSGHNTVSWYQQALGQGPQFIFQYYREEENGRGNFPPRFSGLQFPNYSSELNVNALELDDSALYLCASSLGIGKTEAFFGQGTRLTVV.